This T cell receptor (beta chain) was sequenced for a study of shared T cell receptors in the human thymus. CDR1 MDHEN and CDR2 SYDVKM come from the germline V gene. The CDR3 loop spans 15 amino acids. Trimming removed 1 base from V and 6 bases from J; junction bases left unmatched: 5. Using immunoSEQ multiplex PCR, the repertoire was profiled, and TCRdb retains in-frame clones only, with some absent. The table has about 380,000 clones, approximately 95% seen once. Sequenced: thymocytes. This sequence originates from a human donor. This chain connects TRBV28 to TRBJ2-1, with TRBD2 identical over 8 bases. The CDR3 nucleotides read TGTGCCAGCAGTTTATTGGGGACTAGAGTCAATGAGCAGTTCTTC. Residues: CASSLLGTRVNEQFF.